Each of the 27 T cell receptor beta chains below was sequenced from the same sample in a study of shared clonotypes between healthy human individuals. The data were produced by immunoSEQ multiplex PCR, yet TCRdb's version contains in-frame clones alone and is incomplete. This sample carries over a million clones, roughly 96% of them seen once, and the ten largest clones take 0.95% to 1.5%. Source material: naive CD4+ T cells sorted from blood. Regarding subset: CD45RA+ positively selected. The receptors shown here come from a man aged 30-40 years in good health.

V usage is TRBV18 and J usage is TRBJ2-2; D is possibly TRBD1 (5 bases). The V end was cut by 1 base, the J end by 5 bases, with 17 bases between. The CDR3 sequence is 17 residues long. The V gene's germline CDR1 is KGHSH and CDR2 LQKENI. The CDR3 DNA sequence: TGTGCCAGCTCACCACGAAAAGGGCAGGGCCCGACCGGGGAGCTGTTTTTT. Translated: CASSPRKGQGPTGELFF.

This clone was found a few times. The chain employs TRBV7-9 and TRBJ2-3; possible D gene TRBD2, 5 bases. The ends were cut back, 5 bases at V and 4 bases at J, with 16 bases in the middle. Germline CDR1 reads SEHNR; CDR2 reads FQNEAQ (reference sequence). CDR3 length: 15 residues. CDR3 amino acids: CASSQWGDGADTQYF. CDR3 DNA: TGTGCCAGCAGCCAATGGGGAGATGGGGCAGATACGCAGTATTTT.

The chain couples TRBV19 to TRBJ1-1; tentative D call: TRBD1 (6 bases). This CDR3 contains 12 residues. Germline CDR1 LNHDA, CDR2 SQIVND (reference sequence). V was pared by 8 bases and J by 7 bases, with 14 bases between. The CDR3 loop reads CASQSGTREAFF. DNA of the CDR3: TGTGCCAGTCAATCAGGGACACGTGAAGCTTTCTTT.

The rearrangement joins TRBV4-2 to TRBJ1-1, with a weak D call TRBD1 (5 bases). The CDR3 loop spans 15 amino acids. Between the trimmed V and J ends, which lost 5 bases and 0 bases, there was a span of 13 bases. Germline CDR1 is LGHNA and CDR2 is YNFKEQ. This chain's CDR3 is CASSLATQVNTEAFF. CDR3 in DNA: TGTGCCAGCAGCTTGGCCACACAGGTGAACACTGAAGCTTTCTTT.

The chain employs TRBV27 and TRBJ2-2; D possibly uses TRBD1 or TRBD2 (6 bases each). The CDR3 sequence is 14 residues long. Germline-derived CDR1 and CDR2 are MNHEY and SMNVEV (reference sequence). Trimming removed 4 bases at V and 7 bases at J, with 13 bases between. CDR3 nucleotide sequence: TGTGCCAGCAGTTACGGGGGCTATAGCGGGGAGCTGTTTTTT. As protein: CASSYGGYSGELFF.

Only one count was recorded for this clone. The chain is built from TRBV18 and TRBJ1-2; possible D gene TRBD1, 6 bases. The CDR3 consists of 13 residues. The germline CDR1 and CDR2 sequences are KGHSH and LQKENI. With 5 bases removed from V and 7 bases from J, the gap between germline ends came to 14 bases. The CDR3 DNA sequence: TGTGCCAGCTCAGAGGACAGTGCTCGTGGCTACACCTTC. As protein: CASSEDSARGYTF.

V and J are TRBV11-2 and TRBJ2-2; tentatively, D is TRBD1 (6 bases). The CDR3 runs 16 residues. V was pared by 2 bases and J by 2 bases, with 12 bases between. CDR1 and CDR2 from the germline V gene are SGHAT and FQNNGV. The CDR3 reads CASSLITGPNTGELFF. CDR3 sequence (DNA): TGTGCCAGCAGCTTAATAACAGGGCCTAACACCGGGGAGCTGTTTTTT.

The V gene is TRBV11-3, the J gene TRBJ2-5, with TRBD1 identical over 10 bases. Germline V CDR1 and CDR2: SGHNT, YENEEA. J gave up 5 bases and V 5 bases, and 8 bases lay outside the gene matches. The CDR3 length is 15 residues. The CDR3 protein is CASSNPGTGVETQYF. The CDR3 nucleotides are TGTGCCAGCAGCAACCCCGGGACAGGGGTCGAGACCCAGTACTTC.

The rearrangement joins TRBV7-9 to TRBJ2-1; perhaps D is TRBD1 or TRBD2 (5 bases each). The length of the CDR3 is 17 residues. Germline loops: CDR1 SEHNR, CDR2 FQNEAQ (reference sequence). V was pared by 8 bases and J by 4 bases, with 24 bases between. CDR3 sequence reads: CASLQGFGNVGYNEQFF. As DNA, the CDR3 is TGTGCCAGCCTCCAGGGCTTCGGGAATGTTGGATACAATGAGCAGTTCTTC.

The chain links TRBV21-1 to TRBJ2-5; TRBD1, as called in the table, went unchecked against the DNA. TRBV21-1 is noted as a pseudogene. This CDR3 comprises 21 residues. The CDR3 DNA follows: TGTGCCAGCAGCAAAGCGCCGTTACCGAACTCGGACAGGGGGCGAACAGAGACCCAGTACTTC. It specifies CASSKAPLPNSDRGRTETQYF.

The chain couples TRBV2 to TRBJ1-3; no reliable D call. Germline V CDR1 and CDR2: SNHLY, FYNNEI. V was cut by 3 bases and J by 3 bases, with 6 bases left in between. This CDR3 spans 13 amino acids. CDR3 in amino acids: CASSDLGGNTIYF. The CDR3 DNA sequence: TGTGCCAGCAGTGATCTAGGTGGAAACACCATATATTTT.

The chain links TRBV6-1 to TRBJ2-4; TRBD2 matches 10 bases. The CDR3 contains 15 residues. V shed 7 bases and J 8 bases; nucleotides not matched to a gene: 11. The germline gives CDR1 MNHNS, CDR2 SASEGT. The chain's CDR3 is CASKTLAGGGYIQYF. In nucleotides, the CDR3 is TGTGCCAGCAAGACCTTAGCGGGAGGTGGTTACATTCAGTACTTC.

This chain links TRBV5-1 with TRBJ2-1; 8 bases map to TRBD2. This CDR3 region has 15 residues. Germline values: CDR1 SGHRS, CDR2 YFSETQ. The V gene end was trimmed by 6 bases and the J gene end by 0 bases; junction bases not matched to a gene: 5. The CDR3 sequence: CASTISGSSYNEQFF. As DNA, the CDR3 is TGCGCCAGCACGATCAGCGGGAGCTCCTACAATGAGCAGTTCTTC.

This clone was seen once. J is TRBJ2-3 and V is TRBV7-9; 11 bases are shared with TRBD1. Germline CDR1 is SEHNR and CDR2 is FQNEAQ (reference sequence). This CDR3 has 16 residues. The trim removed 4 bases at V and 4 bases at J, leaving 7 bases unmatched. The CDR3 DNA reads TGTGCCAGCAGCTATACCGGACAGGGGGCTGCAGATACGCAGTATTTT. Residues: CASSYTGQGAADTQYF.

The chain employs TRBV28 and TRBJ1-5; D gene uncertain. Between the trimmed V and J ends, which lost 6 bases and 0 bases, there was a span of 12 bases. The CDR3 runs to 15 residues. Germline lookup yields CDR1 MDHEN and CDR2 SYDVKM. CDR3 in DNA: TGTGCCAGCAGGGTTGATGTAACTAGCAATCAGCCCCAGCATTTT. It yields the protein CASRVDVTSNQPQHF.

The genes are TRBV14 and TRBJ1-1; D gene uncertain. V was trimmed by 6 bases and J by 1 base, leaving 12 bases between them. Germline values: CDR1 SGHDN, CDR2 FVKESK. The CDR3 covers 14 residues. CDR3 nucleotide sequence: TGTGCCAGCAGTTTCCCTCTCCCGAACACTGAAGCTTTCTTT. This sequence encodes CASSFPLPNTEAFF. Supplemented by reference TRBV14 and TRBJ1-1, the full variable domain reads EAGVTQFPSHSVIEKGQTVTLRCDPISGHDNLYWYRRVMGKEIKFLLHFVKESKQDESGMPNNRFLAERTGGTYSTLKVQPAELEDSGVYFCASSFPLPNTEAFFGQGTRLTVV.

The chain joins TRBV28 to TRBJ2-3; 8 bases are shared with TRBD1. This CDR3 is 17 amino acids long. The germline gives CDR1 MDHEN, CDR2 SYDVKM. V trimming: 6 bases; J trimming: 2 bases; junction bases outside the gene matches: 13. CDR3 coding DNA: TGTGCCAGCAGCCCTCACAGGGGGAAACAACTCACAGATACGCAGTATTTT. This translates into CASSPHRGKQLTDTQYF.

The CDR3 region is CSVPRPGTGEGAYTF. The CDR3 nucleotides read TGCAGCGTCCCTAGACCCGGGACAGGGGAGGGAGCCTACACCTTC. This chain connects TRBV29-1 to TRBJ1-2, with 10 bases identical to TRBD1. The V gene end was trimmed by 6 bases and the J gene end by 10 bases; junction bases not matched to a gene: 17. Germline V gene lookup returns CDR1 SQVTM and CDR2 ANQGSEA. There are 15 residues in the CDR3.

The rearrangement links TRBV4-1 to TRBJ1-3; the D gene is possibly TRBD1 (6 bases). Trimming pared 2 bases from V and 0 bases from J, leaving 17 bases between. The CDR3 spans 18 residues. The germline V gene has CDR1 MGHRA and CDR2 YSYEKL. The DNA for the CDR3 is TGCGCCAGCAGCCAAATCCCCCTTAGGGACATCTCTGGAAACACCATATATTTT. Translating it yields CASSQIPLRDISGNTIYF.

This clone was seen just once. The sample carries other DNA sequences with the same CDR3. This chain links TRBV18 with TRBJ2-1, with D hard to call. V gave up 1 base and J gave up 0 bases, with 10 bases separating them. Germline values: CDR1 KGHSH, CDR2 LQKENI. This CDR3 is 16 amino acids long. CDR3 amino acids: CASSPLGGTSYNEQFF. The CDR3 region has the DNA TGTGCCAGCTCACCACTGGGCGGAACCTCCTACAATGAGCAGTTCTTC.

CDR3 region: CASSDIRQGSNQPQHF. The CDR3 bases are TGTGCCAGCAGTGACATTAGACAGGGAAGCAATCAGCCCCAGCATTTT. The chain recombines TRBV2 with TRBJ1-5; 7 bases align to TRBD1. The CDR3 consists of 16 residues. The germline V gene has CDR1 SNHLY and CDR2 FYNNEI. With 3 bases clipped from V and 1 base from J, the junction kept 6 bases outside the gene matches.

CDR3 protein: CASSQGVLAGANTGELFF. Written as DNA, the CDR3 is TGCGCCAGCAGCCAAGGAGTGTTGGCGGGGGCGAACACCGGGGAGCTGTTTTTT. The V call is TRBV4-1, the J call TRBJ2-2, with TRBD2 matching over 7 bases. CDR1 MGHRA and CDR2 YSYEKL come from the germline V gene. This CDR3 contains 18 residues. Trimming cost V 1 base and J 0 bases; bases outside gene matches: 8.

About this clone: This CDR3 is also generated by other DNA sequences in the sample. This chain joins TRBV28 and TRBJ2-7; 10 bases fit TRBD2. CDR3 length: 14 residues. Germline loops: CDR1 MDHEN, CDR2 SYDVKM. V shed 6 bases and J 4 bases; nucleotides not matched to a gene: 6. The CDR3 is CASSPSGRAYEQYF. The CDR3 nucleotides are TGTGCCAGCAGCCCCAGCGGGAGGGCGTACGAGCAGTACTTC. The full variable domain, its missing parts supplied by reference TRBV28 and TRBJ2-7, is DVKVTQSSRYLVKRTGEKVFLECVQDMDHENMFWYRQDPGLGLRLIYFSYDVKMKEKGDIPEGYSVSREKKERFSLILESASTNQTSMYLCASSPSGRAYEQYFGPGTRLTVT.

The V and J genes are TRBV19 and TRBJ2-2; 9 nucleotides line up with TRBD1. The CDR3 is made up of 15 amino acids. Per germline, CDR1 LNHDA and CDR2 SQIVND (reference sequence). V lost 4 bases to trimming and J lost 7 bases; unmatched junction nucleotides: 7. CDR3 coding DNA: TGTGCCAGTAGTAACCGGGACAGGGAAGGCGGGGAGCTGTTTTTT. This sequence encodes CASSNRDREGGELFF.

The chain carries TRBV5-1 and TRBJ1-2, with 12 positions matching TRBD1. Trimming at V came to 0 bases and at J to 7 bases, leaving 4 bases not matched to a gene. Germline lookup yields CDR1 SGHRS and CDR2 YFSETQ. The CDR3 length is 15 residues. The CDR3 protein is CASSLGDRGRGGYTF. CDR3 coding DNA: TGCGCCAGCAGCTTGGGGGACAGGGGGCGCGGTGGCTACACCTTC.

The chain joins TRBV13 to TRBJ2-5; unclear D gene. The germline V gene encodes CDR1 PRHDT and CDR2 FYEKMQ (reference sequence). Trimming removed 3 bases from V and 5 bases from J, with 16 bases in between. The CDR3 extends over 15 amino acids. CDR3 bases: TGTGCCAGCAGCTTTACCCCTCTCCCCGCCGAGACCCAGTACTTC. Amino acid sequence: CASSFTPLPAETQYF. Together with reference TRBV13 and TRBJ2-5, the CDR3 gives the full variable domain: AAGVIQSPRHLIKEKRETATLKCYPIPRHDTVYWYQQGPGQDPQFLISFYEKMQSDKGSIPDRFSAQQFSDYHSELNMSSLELGDSALYFCASSFTPLPAETQYFGPGTRLLVL.

A single count supports this clone. Different DNA sequences within this sample yield the same CDR3. The genes are TRBV30 and TRBJ1-5; D may be TRBD1 (6 bases). V was pared by 0 bases and J by 5 bases, with 8 bases between. This CDR3 spans 13 amino acids. Germline CDR1 is GTSNPN and CDR2 is SVGIG (reference sequence). CDR3 in DNA: TGTGCCTGGAGTGTAGGGGGGGATCAGCCCCAGCATTTT. Its protein product is CAWSVGGDQPQHF. The entire variable domain, with the rest obtained from reference TRBV30 and TRBJ1-5, is as follows: SQTIHQWPATLVQPVGSPLSLECTVEGTSNPNLYWYRQAAGRGLQLLFYSVGIGQISSEVPQNLSASRPQDRQFILSSKKLLLSDSGFYLCAWSVGGDQPQHFGDGTRLSIL.